Shown below are 19 T cell receptor beta chains from a single sample sequenced in a study of tumor-infiltrating lymphocytes in primary liver carcinoma. Germline DNA was also extracted, with blood RNA taken from unsorted whole blood. Constant-region priming of around 500 ng total RNA yielded TCR beta cDNA. ARM-PCR, slightly modified, supplied the TCR beta libraries through three nested multiplex PCR rounds. Two initial PCR rounds of ten to eleven cycles each paired TRBV1-TRBV30 forward primers with a C-beta reverse primer. TCRdb re-called the multiplex PCR reads through MiXCR, storing one row per CDR3 protein. The sample records 330,000 or so distinct CDR3 sequences, about 61% being singletons. The sequencing sample was made of peripheral blood. These receptors originate from a man aged 40-49 years with primary liver carcinoma and hepatitis B virus infection.

This chain connects TRBV6-1 to TRBJ1-2, with D perhaps TRBD1 (5 bases). Germline loops: CDR1 MNHNS, CDR2 SASEGT. Trimming cost V 5 bases and J 7 bases, with 14 bases left between them. The CDR3 extends over 13 amino acids. The CDR3 DNA sequence: TGTGCCAGCAGTCTCCGCGGGGCTGTTGGCTACACCTTC. Protein sequence: CASSLRGAVGYTF.

With regard to this clonotype: This may arise from a read error, as a much more abundant clone is one base away. Here the CDR3 omits its conserved ending phenylalanine or tryptophan, so a read error is the likely source. The chain has TRBV11-2 and TRBJ2-1; 7 bases map to TRBD2. Per the germline V gene, CDR1 is SGHAT and CDR2 is FQNNGV. This CDR3 region has 17 residues. V lost 1 base to trimming and J lost 6 bases; unmatched junction nucleotides: 12. DNA of the CDR3: TGTGCCAGCAGCTTAGGGGGAGCCAGCGGGATCTGCAATGAGCAGTTCTCC. It codes for CASSLGGASGICNEQFS.

Regarding this clonotype: This clone may be a read error of a much larger clone one base away. The chain combines TRBV12-3 or TRBV12-4 with TRBJ2-2; the D gene is possibly TRBD2 (5 bases). CDR3 length: 14 amino acids. The CDR3 loop reads CASSPDRETGELYF. The CDR3 region has the DNA TGTGCCAGCAGTCCCGACCGAGAAACCGGGGAGCTGTATTTT.

The count of this clonotype is one. At one end the junction does not follow the germline gene, possibly because of a read error. The chain couples TRBV5-5 to TRBJ1-1, with D unclear. Germline CDR1 is SGHKS and CDR2 is YYEKEE (reference sequence). The CDR3 consists of 15 residues. Here the CDR3 reads CVSSLLASGNTEAFF. The CDR3 DNA sequence: TGTGTCAGCAGCTTGTTGGCCAGTGGGAACACTGAAGCTTTCTTT. The full variable domain, with the rest looked up from reference TRBV5-5 and TRBJ1-1, is DAGVTQSPTHLIKTRGQQVTLRCSPISGHKSVSWYQQVLGQGPQFIFQYYEKEERGRGNFPDRFSARQFPNYSSELNVNALLLGDSALYLCVSSLLASGNTEAFFGQGTRLTVV.

The chain carries TRBV29-1 and TRBJ1-2, with TRBD1 identical over 7 bases. Germline assignment: CDR1 SQVTM and CDR2 ANQGSEA. This CDR3 contains 13 residues. Here the CDR3 DNA reads TGCATCGCGCAAGGGACAGAACACCATGGCTACACCTTC. Residues: CIAQGTEHHGYTF.

This clonotype was counted between two and nine times. CDR3 nucleotide sequence: TGTGCCATCAGGACCTCTCAAAACTTCGCCTACGAGCAGTACTTC. It yields the protein CAIRTSQNFAYEQYF. The V and J genes are TRBV10-3 and TRBJ2-7; no reliable D call. CDR1 is ENHRY and CDR2 is SYGVKD in the germline V gene. The CDR3 loop spans 15 amino acids. The V end was cut by 6 bases, the J end by 2 bases, with 17 bases between.

Notes on this clonotype: Being one base from a much bigger clone, this may be a read error. The chain combines TRBV13 with TRBJ1-1; perhaps TRBD1 as D (5 bases). The CDR3 runs to 12 residues. Germline V gene data show CDR1 as PRHDT and CDR2 as FYEKMQ (reference sequence). CDR3 nucleotide sequence: TGTGCCAGCGGCTTAGTTGGGGGGGGACCTTTCTTT. This translates into CASGLVGGGPFF. The full variable domain, completed using reference TRBV13 and TRBJ1-1, is AAGVIQSPRHLIKEKRETATLKCYPIPRHDTVYWYQQGPGQDPQFLISFYEKMQSDKGSIPDRFSAQQFSDYHSELNMSSLELGDSALYFCASGLVGGGPFFGQGTRLTVV.

In the case of this clonotype: This may come from a read error, since a much larger clone is one base off. The chain has TRBV5-5 and TRBJ2-1; weak D call: TRBD2 (6 bases). Germline lookup yields CDR1 SGHKS and CDR2 YYEKEE (reference sequence). CDR3 length equals 16 residues. V was cut by 6 bases and J by 6 bases, with 22 bases left in between. CDR3 loop: CASIPAAGTPCNEQFF. In DNA form, the CDR3 reads TGTGCCAGCATCCCAGCGGCGGGGACTCCCTGCAATGAGCAGTTCTTC.

For this clonotype: Possible read error: a much larger clone is one base away. Without the conserved terminal phenylalanine or tryptophan, this CDR3 likely stems from a read error. The chain is built from TRBV6-1 and TRBJ1-1; D call uncertain. Trimming removed 7 bases from V and 1 base from J, with 13 bases in between. CDR1 MNHNS and CDR2 SASEGT come from the germline V gene. The length of the CDR3 is 14 residues. The CDR3 region is CASTEETTNTEAFL. The CDR3 DNA reads TGTGCCAGCACGGAAGAAACTACGAACACTGAAGCTTTCCTT.

Comments on this clonotype: Possible read error: a much larger clone is one base away. The J gene is TRBJ2-7, the V gene TRBV4-3; 8 bases match TRBD1. This CDR3 contains 16 residues. Trimming took 0 bases from V and 1 from J; bases not matched to a gene: 5. Looked up from germline, CDR1 is LGHNA and CDR2 is YSLEER. The CDR3 bases are TGCGCCAGCAGCCAAGAGGACAGGGCGGCGTCCTACGAGCAGTACTTC. Translated, it gives CASSQEDRAASYEQYF.

As to this clonotype: A read error may be the cause here, since a much bigger clone is one base away. The chain is built from TRBV6-1 and TRBJ2-7, with 9 bases matching TRBD1. Germline CDR1 is MNHNS and CDR2 is SASEGT. The CDR3 has 15 residues. The CDR3 DNA is TGTGTCAGCAGAGTTACAGGGGGCACTACCTACGAGCAGTACTTC. Protein product: CVSRVTGGTTYEQYF.

Notes on this clonotype: A much larger clone lies one base from this, so it may be a read error. The chain couples TRBV10-3 to TRBJ2-7; possible D gene TRBD2, 5 bases. The CDR3 sequence is 12 residues long. The germline CDR1 and CDR2 sequences are ENHRY and SYGVKD. This chain's CDR3 is CAIRDSTYDQYF. CDR3 bases: TGTGCCATCAGGGACTCCACCTACGATCAGTACTTC.

The rearrangement uses TRBV4-1 and TRBJ2-1, with D possibly TRBD2 on 6 matching bases. This CDR3 comprises 17 residues. Per the germline V gene, CDR1 is MGHRA and CDR2 is YSYEKL. V lost 10 bases, J lost 2 bases, and 24 bases lay in between. In DNA, the CDR3 is TGCGCCAAGAGCCAAGAAGGGGCGGGATACCCCTACAATGAGCAGTTCTTC. Amino acids: CAKSQEGAGYPYNEQFF.

Remarks on this clonotype: Being one base from a much bigger clone, this may be a read error. The chain carries TRBV12-3 or TRBV12-4 and TRBJ1-5; D is ambiguous. This CDR3 region has 15 residues. The V gene lost 5 bases and the J gene lost 5 bases, with 16 bases spanning the gap. The CDR3 sequence: CASSALLQVDQPQHF. Written as DNA, the CDR3 is TGTGCCAGCAGTGCCCTTTTGCAGGTCGATCAGCCCCAGCATTTT.

The rearrangement uses TRBV11-2 and TRBJ2-1; 7 bases line up with TRBD1. Germline CDR1 reads SGHAT; CDR2 reads FQNNGV. This CDR3 spans 15 amino acids. Trimming took 5 bases from V and 5 from J; bases not matched to a gene: 9. The CDR3 loop reads CASSLTGAAHNEQFF. DNA of the CDR3: TGTGCCAGCAGCCTAACAGGGGCAGCTCACAATGAGCAGTTCTTC.

Points on this clonotype: An end of the junction does not agree with germline; a read error may underlie this. This chain links TRBV12-3 or TRBV12-4 with TRBJ2-7, with D possibly being TRBD2 (5 bases). This CDR3 has 12 residues. The chain's CDR3 is CASSGIDYERYF. CDR3 coding DNA: TGTGCCAGCTCCGGGATAGACTACGAGCGGTACTTC.

The chain carries TRBV11-2 and TRBJ2-5; tentatively, D is TRBD1 or TRBD2 (6 bases each). This CDR3 has 14 amino acids. The V gene lost 1 base and the J gene lost 5 bases, with 11 bases spanning the gap. Germline assignment: CDR1 SGHAT and CDR2 FQNNGV. This CDR3 is CASSLGGALETQYF. Written as DNA, the CDR3 is TGTGCCAGCAGCTTAGGGGGGGCCCTGGAGACCCAGTACTTC.

Concerning this clonotype: Compared with germline, one end of the junction differs, possibly owing to a read error. This chain links TRBV11-2 with TRBJ2-5; TRBD2 is a possible D gene (5 bases). This CDR3 region has 16 residues. Germline assignment: CDR1 SGHAT and CDR2 FQNNGV. This chain's CDR3 is CVSSLFRDAGQETQYF. The CDR3 coding sequence is TGTGTCAGCAGCTTATTCCGGGATGCGGGTCAAGAGACCCAGTACTTC.

About this clonotype: Compared with germline, one end of the junction differs, possibly owing to a read error. This sequence joins TRBV6-5 and TRBJ2-1; D is unclear. The CDR3 has 15 amino acids. Germline V gene data show CDR1 as MNHEY and CDR2 as SVGAGI. In DNA, the CDR3 is TGTGCCAGCAGACAAGCCTATCCCTCCCACAATGATCAGTTCTTC. Its protein is CASRQAYPSHNDQFF.